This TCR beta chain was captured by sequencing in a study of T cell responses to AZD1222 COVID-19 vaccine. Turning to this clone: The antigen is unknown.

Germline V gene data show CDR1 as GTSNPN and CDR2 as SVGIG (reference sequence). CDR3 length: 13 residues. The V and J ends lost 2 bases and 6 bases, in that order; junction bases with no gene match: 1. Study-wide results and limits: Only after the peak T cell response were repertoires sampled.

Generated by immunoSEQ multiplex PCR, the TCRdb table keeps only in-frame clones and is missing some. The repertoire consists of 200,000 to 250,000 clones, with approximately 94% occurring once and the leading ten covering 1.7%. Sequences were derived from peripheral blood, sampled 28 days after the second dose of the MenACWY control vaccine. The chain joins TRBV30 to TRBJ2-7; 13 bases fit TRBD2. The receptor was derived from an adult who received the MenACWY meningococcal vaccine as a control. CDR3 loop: CAWSRLAGGEQYF. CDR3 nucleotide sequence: TGTGCCTGGAGTAGACTAGCGGGAGGCGAGCAGTACTTC.